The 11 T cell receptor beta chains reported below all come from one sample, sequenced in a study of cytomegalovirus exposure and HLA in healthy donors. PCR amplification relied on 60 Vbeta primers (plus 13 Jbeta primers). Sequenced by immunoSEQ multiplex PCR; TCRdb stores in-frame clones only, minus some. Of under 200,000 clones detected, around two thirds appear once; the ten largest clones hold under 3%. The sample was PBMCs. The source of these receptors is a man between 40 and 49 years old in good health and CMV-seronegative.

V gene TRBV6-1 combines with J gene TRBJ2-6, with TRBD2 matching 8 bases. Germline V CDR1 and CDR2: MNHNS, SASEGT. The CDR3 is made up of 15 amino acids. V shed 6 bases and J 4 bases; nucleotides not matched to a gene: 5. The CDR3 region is CASRSGGSGANVLTF. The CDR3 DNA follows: TGTGCCAGCAGGAGCGGGGGTTCCGGGGCCAACGTCCTGACTTTC.

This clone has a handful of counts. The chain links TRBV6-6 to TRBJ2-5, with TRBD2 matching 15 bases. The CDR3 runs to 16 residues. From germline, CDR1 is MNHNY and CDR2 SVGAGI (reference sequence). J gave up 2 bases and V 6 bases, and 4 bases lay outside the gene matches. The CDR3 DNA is TGTGCCAGCAGCCTAGGACTAGCGGGAGGGCAAGAGACCCAGTACTTC. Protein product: CASSLGLAGGQETQYF.

DNA for the CDR3: TGCAGCGCCTACAGGGGCACTGAAGCTTTCTTT. As protein: CSAYRGTEAFF. The gene calls are TRBV29-1 and TRBJ1-1; TRBD1 matches at 7 bases. V shed 7 bases, J shed 4 bases, and the junction held 3 bases outside the gene matches. The CDR3 is made up of 11 amino acids. Germline V CDR1 and CDR2: SQVTM, ANQGSEA.

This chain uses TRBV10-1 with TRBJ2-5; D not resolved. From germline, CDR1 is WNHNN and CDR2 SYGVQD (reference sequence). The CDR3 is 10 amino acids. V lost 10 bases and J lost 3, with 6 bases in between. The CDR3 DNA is TGCGCCACACGGGAAGAGACCCAGTACTTC. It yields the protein CATREETQYF.

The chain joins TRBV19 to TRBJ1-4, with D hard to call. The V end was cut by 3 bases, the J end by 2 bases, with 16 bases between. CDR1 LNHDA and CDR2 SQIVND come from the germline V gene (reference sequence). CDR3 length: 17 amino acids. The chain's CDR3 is CASSITDPGGTNEKLFF. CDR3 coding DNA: TGTGCCAGTAGTATTACCGATCCGGGAGGGACTAATGAAAAACTGTTTTTT.

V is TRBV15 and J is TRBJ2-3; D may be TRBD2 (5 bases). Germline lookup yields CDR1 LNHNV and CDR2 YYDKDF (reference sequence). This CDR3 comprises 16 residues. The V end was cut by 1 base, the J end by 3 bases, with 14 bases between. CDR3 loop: CATSRGLYLNTDTQYF. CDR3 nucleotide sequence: TGTGCCACCAGCAGAGGACTATATTTAAATACAGATACGCAGTATTTT.

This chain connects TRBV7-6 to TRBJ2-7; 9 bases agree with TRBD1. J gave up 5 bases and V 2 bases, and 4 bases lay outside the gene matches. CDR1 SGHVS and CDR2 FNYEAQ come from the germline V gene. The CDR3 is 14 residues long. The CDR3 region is CASSLRDRVDEQYF. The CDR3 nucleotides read TGTGCCAGCAGCTTAAGGGACAGGGTGGACGAGCAGTACTTC.

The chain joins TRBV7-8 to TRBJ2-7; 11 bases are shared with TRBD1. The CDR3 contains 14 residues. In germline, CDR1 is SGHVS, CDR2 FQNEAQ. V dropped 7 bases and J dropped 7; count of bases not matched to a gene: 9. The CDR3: CASIIRTGGGEQYF. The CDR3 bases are TGTGCCAGCATCATCCGGACAGGGGGCGGTGAGCAGTACTTC.

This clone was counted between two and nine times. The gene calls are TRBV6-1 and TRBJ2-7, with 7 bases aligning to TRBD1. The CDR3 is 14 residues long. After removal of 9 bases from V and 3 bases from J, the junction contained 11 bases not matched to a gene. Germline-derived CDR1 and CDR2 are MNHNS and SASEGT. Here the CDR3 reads CASRRDSTYYEQYF. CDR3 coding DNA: TGTGCCAGTAGACGGGACAGTACTTACTACGAGCAGTACTTC.

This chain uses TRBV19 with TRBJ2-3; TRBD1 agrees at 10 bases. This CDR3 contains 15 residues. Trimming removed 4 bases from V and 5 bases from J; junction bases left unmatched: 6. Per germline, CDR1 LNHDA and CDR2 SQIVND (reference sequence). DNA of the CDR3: TGTGCCAGTAGTACGACAGGGGGCTTTCAAGATACGCAGTATTTT. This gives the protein CASSTTGGFQDTQYF. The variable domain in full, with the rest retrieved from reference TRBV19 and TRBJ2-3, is DGGITQSPKYLFRKEGQNVTLSCEQNLNHDAMYWYRQDPGQGLRLIYYSQIVNDFQKGDIAEGYSVSREKKESFPLTVTSAQKNPTAFYLCASSTTGGFQDTQYFGPGTRLTVL.

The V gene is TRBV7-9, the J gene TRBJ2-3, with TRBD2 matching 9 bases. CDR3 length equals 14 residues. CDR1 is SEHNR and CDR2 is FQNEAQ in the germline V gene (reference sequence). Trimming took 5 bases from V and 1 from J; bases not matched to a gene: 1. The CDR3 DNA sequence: TGTGCCAGCAGCCGGACTAGCGGCACAGATACGCAGTATTTT. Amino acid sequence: CASSRTSGTDTQYF.